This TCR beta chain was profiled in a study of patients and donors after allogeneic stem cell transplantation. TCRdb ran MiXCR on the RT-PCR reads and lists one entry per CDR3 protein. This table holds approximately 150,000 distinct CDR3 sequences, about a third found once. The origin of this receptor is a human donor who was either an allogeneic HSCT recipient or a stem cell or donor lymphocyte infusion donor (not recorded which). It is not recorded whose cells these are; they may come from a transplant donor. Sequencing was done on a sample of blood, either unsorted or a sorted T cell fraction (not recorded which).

The CDR3 region has the DNA TGTGCCAGCACCTTAGGGAGGCGGGGGTACACTGAAGCTTTCTTT. The encoded protein is CASTLGRRGYTEAFF. The chain uses TRBV6-1 and TRBJ1-1; possibly TRBD1 for D (5 bases). Germline loops: CDR1 MNHNS, CDR2 SASEGT. The CDR3 loop spans 15 amino acids. Trimming took off 7 bases at V and 3 bases at J, with 18 bases between the two ends.